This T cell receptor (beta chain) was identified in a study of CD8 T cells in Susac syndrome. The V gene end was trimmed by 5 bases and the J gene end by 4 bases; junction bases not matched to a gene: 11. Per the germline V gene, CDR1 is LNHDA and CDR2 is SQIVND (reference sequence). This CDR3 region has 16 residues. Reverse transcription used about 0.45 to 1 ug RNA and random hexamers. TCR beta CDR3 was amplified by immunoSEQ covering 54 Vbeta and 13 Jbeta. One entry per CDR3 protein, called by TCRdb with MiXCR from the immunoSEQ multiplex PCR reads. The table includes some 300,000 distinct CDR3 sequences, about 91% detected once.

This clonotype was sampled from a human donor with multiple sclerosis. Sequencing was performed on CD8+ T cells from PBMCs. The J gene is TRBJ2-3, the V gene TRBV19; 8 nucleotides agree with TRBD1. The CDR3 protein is CASSSTGARGSDTQYF. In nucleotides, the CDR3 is TGTGCCAGTAGTTCGACAGGGGCCCGAGGGTCAGATACGCAGTATTTT.